This entry lists 32 T cell receptor beta chains sequenced from one sample in a study of beta chain features in type 1 diabetes. Overall study results and limits: When Type 1 diabetes patients were examined, their TCRB CDR3s proved moderately but significantly shorter in all four CD4+ subsets.

Investigators reverse transcribed all isolated RNA, so they sequenced expressed TCRB transcripts. Using immunoSEQ multiplex PCR, the repertoire was profiled, and TCRdb retains in-frame clones only, with some absent. The sample includes around 250,000 clones, approximately 13% of them seen just once. No antigens are known for them. Material for sequencing was naive CD4+ T cells from blood. Receptor source: a man under 40 with type 1 diabetes.

Only a few counts were recorded for this clone. This chain joins TRBV7-9 and TRBJ2-7; 9 nucleotides match TRBD1. This CDR3 region has 15 residues. V dropped 2 bases and J dropped 6; count of bases not matched to a gene: 8. Germline CDR1 and CDR2: SEHNR and FQNEAQ (reference sequence). CDR3 protein: CASSLPGTGRLEQYF. CDR3 bases: TGTGCCAGCAGCTTACCCGGGACAGGGCGTCTCGAGCAGTACTTC. The full variable domain, in which reference TRBV7-9 and TRBJ2-7 provide the parts outside the CDR3, is DTGVSQNPRHKITKRGQNVTFRCDPISEHNRLYWYRQTLGQGPEFLTYFQNEAQLEKSRLLSDRFSAERPKGSFSTLEIQRTEQGDSAMYLCASSLPGTGRLEQYFGPGTRLTVT.

The sample holds a few counts of this clone. The V gene is TRBV27, the J gene TRBJ2-1; TRBD2 matches at 12 bases. J lost 7 bases, V lost 3 bases, and 10 bases had no gene match. This CDR3 is built from 17 residues. Germline V CDR1 and CDR2: MNHEY, SMNVEV (reference sequence). CDR3 protein: CASSFPSGGALDNEQFF. In nucleotides, the CDR3 is TGTGCCAGCAGTTTTCCTAGCGGGGGGGCCTTGGATAATGAGCAGTTCTTC.

The chain uses TRBV25-1 and TRBJ2-5, with D tentatively TRBD1 (5 bases). CDR1 is MGHDK and CDR2 is SYGVNS in the germline V gene. This CDR3 has 14 amino acids. The germline V and J ends were trimmed by 2 bases and 2 bases, with 9 bases remaining between them. This CDR3 is CASSEMTVQETQYF. The CDR3 bases are TGTGCCAGCAGTGAAATGACAGTTCAAGAGACCCAGTACTTC.

The V and J genes are TRBV19 and TRBJ2-7, with unresolved D. Trimming stripped 7 bases from V and 2 bases from J, with 12 bases between. CDR1 and CDR2 from the germline V gene are LNHDA and SQIVND (reference sequence). The CDR3 has 13 residues. The DNA of the CDR3 is TGTGCCAGTAAAGGAGCTACGACCTACGAGCAGTACTTC. Protein sequence: CASKGATTYEQYF.

The chain combines TRBV30 with TRBJ2-5; a possible D gene is TRBD2 (6 bases). The V end lost 7 bases, the J end lost 2 bases, and 14 bases lay between the germline ends. The CDR3 consists of 13 residues. Germline V gene sequence: CDR1 GTSNPN, CDR2 SVGIG (reference sequence). CDR3: CAYSEGNQETQYF. The CDR3, as DNA: TGTGCCTACTCGGAGGGGAATCAAGAGACCCAGTACTTC.

The V and J genes are TRBV5-1 and TRBJ2-5, with D possibly being TRBD1 (5 bases). Looked up from germline, CDR1 is SGHRS and CDR2 is YFSETQ. With 3 bases removed from V and 5 bases from J, the gap between germline ends came to 14 bases. This CDR3 contains 14 residues. The CDR3 sequence: CASSSRGAGETQYF. The CDR3, as DNA: TGCGCCAGCAGCTCCCGTGGGGCTGGCGAGACCCAGTACTTC.

V usage is TRBV15 and J usage is TRBJ2-7, with D perhaps TRBD1 (6 bases). The ends were cut back, 2 bases at V and 2 bases at J, with 10 bases in the middle. The CDR3 runs to 14 residues. From germline, CDR1 is LNHNV and CDR2 YYDKDF (reference sequence). CDR3 loop: CATSRNKGAYEQYF. The CDR3 nucleotides read TGTGCCACCAGCAGAAACAAGGGGGCCTACGAGCAGTACTTC.

The V gene is TRBV6-5, the J gene TRBJ2-5; 9 nucleotides match TRBD1. V trimming: 4 bases; J trimming: 5 bases; junction bases outside the gene matches: 2. The CDR3 is 13 residues long. From germline, CDR1 is MNHEY and CDR2 SVGAGI. CDR3 coding DNA: TGTGCCAGCAGTTGGGACAGGGACGAGACCCAGTACTTC. Protein sequence: CASSWDRDETQYF.

This clone was counted a few times. The chain couples TRBV6-1 to TRBJ2-7; tentative D call: TRBD2 (5 bases). Germline lookup yields CDR1 MNHNS and CDR2 SASEGT. CDR3 length: 14 amino acids. Trimming stripped 2 bases from V and 11 bases from J, with 19 bases between. CDR3 sequence: CASSESGGGLRKYF. DNA for the CDR3: TGTGCCAGCAGTGAAAGTGGAGGTGGGCTACGGAAGTACTTC.

V gene TRBV2 combines with J gene TRBJ1-2; 11 bases fit TRBD1. The CDR3 contains 14 residues. CDR1 is SNHLY, CDR2 FYNNEI, per germline. The J segment lost 8 bases and the V segment lost 6 bases, leaving 8 bases of the junction unmatched. CDR3 region: CASSLGQGVRGYTF. The CDR3 DNA follows: TGTGCCAGCAGCTTGGGACAGGGGGTACGGGGCTACACCTTC.

In this sample, this clone turned up a few times. The chain couples TRBV6-5 to TRBJ2-7, with D unresolved. The CDR3 is 15 residues long. Between the trimmed V and J ends, which lost 5 bases and 0 bases, there was a span of 14 bases. Per germline, CDR1 MNHEY and CDR2 SVGAGI. The CDR3 reads CASSPGGALSYEQYF. DNA of the CDR3: TGTGCCAGCAGTCCTGGCGGAGCCCTCTCCTACGAGCAGTACTTC.

This clone has only one observation. The chain links TRBV9 to TRBJ2-3; maybe TRBD1 (5 bases). V was clipped by 7 bases and J by 0 bases, with 9 bases between them. Germline V lookup: CDR1 SGDLS, CDR2 YYNGEE. This CDR3 region has 13 residues. The CDR3 nucleotides read TGTGCCAGCGGGGCAGCGAGCACAGATACGCAGTATTTT. Translation gives CASGAASTDTQYF.

The chain joins TRBV7-9 to TRBJ2-5; TRBD2 matches at 8 bases. The J call is doubtful: the DNA matches TRBJ2-7 better. The germline V gene has CDR1 SEHNR and CDR2 FQNEAQ (reference sequence). The CDR3 is made up of 13 amino acids. Here the CDR3 reads CASSRTSLGEQYF. The DNA for the CDR3 is TGTGCCAGCAGTCGGACTAGCTTGGGCGAGCAGTACTTC.

This clone has just a few counts. This rearrangement joins TRBV19 to TRBJ1-5; no clear D gene. The germline gives CDR1 LNHDA, CDR2 SQIVND (reference sequence). Trimming cost V 7 bases and J 4 bases, with 14 bases left between them. The CDR3 extends over 14 amino acids. The CDR3 loop reads CASTVSGKNQPQHF. DNA of the CDR3: TGTGCCAGTACCGTCAGCGGAAAGAATCAGCCCCAGCATTTT.

This clone has only a few counts. The chain links TRBV27 to TRBJ2-3, with D perhaps TRBD2 (6 bases). Germline CDR1 and CDR2: MNHEY and SMNVEV (reference sequence). V lost 3 bases to trimming and J lost 5 bases, with 18 bases between them. The CDR3 consists of 16 residues. The CDR3 spells CASSLEGGGGKDTQYF. CDR3 bases: TGTGCCAGCAGTTTGGAGGGAGGTGGGGGTAAAGATACGCAGTATTTT.

This clone was counted only a few times. The chain joins TRBV4-1 to TRBJ1-2; TRBD1 agrees at 7 bases. The length of the CDR3 is 13 residues. J lost 6 bases, V lost 6 bases, and 7 bases had no gene match. Germline V gene sequence: CDR1 MGHRA, CDR2 YSYEKL. The CDR3 DNA is TGCGCCAGCAGGCAAACAGGGGAAAATGGCTACACCTTC. Its translation is CASRQTGENGYTF.

The chain recombines TRBV5-6 with TRBJ2-3, with TRBD1 matching over 7 bases. V shed 4 bases and J 2 bases; nucleotides not matched to a gene: 4. The length of the CDR3 is 14 residues. Germline CDR1 is SGHDT and CDR2 is YYEEEE. DNA for the CDR3: TGTGCCAGCAGCCGACAGGGCTCCACAGATACGCAGTATTTT. Protein product: CASSRQGSTDTQYF.

The chain uses TRBV5-4 and TRBJ1-2, with D unclear. Germline CDR1 SGHNT, CDR2 YYREEE (reference sequence). The CDR3 loop spans 17 amino acids. Trimming removed 0 bases at V and 0 bases at J, with 15 bases between. The CDR3 DNA follows: TGTGCCAGCAGCTTGGACAGCCTTAGAACCTCTAACTATGGCTACACCTTC. Translating gives CASSLDSLRTSNYGYTF.

The rearrangement links TRBV10-2 to TRBJ1-1; no clear D gene. Trimming stripped 0 bases from V and 4 bases from J, with 6 bases between. Looked up from germline, CDR1 is WSHSY and CDR2 is SAAADI. This CDR3 is 13 amino acids long. The CDR3 reads CASSESGSTEAFF. DNA of the CDR3: TGCGCCAGCAGTGAGTCGGGGAGCACTGAAGCTTTCTTT.

This clone showed up just once. J is TRBJ2-3 and V is TRBV25-1; 9 bases are shared with TRBD2. Germline CDR1 reads MGHDK; CDR2 reads SYGVNS. The CDR3 contains 15 residues. With 4 bases clipped from V and 4 bases from J, the junction kept 6 bases outside the gene matches. The chain's CDR3 is CASSVSSGSSDTQYF. The CDR3 DNA reads as TGTGCCAGCAGTGTGAGTAGCGGGAGCTCAGATACGCAGTATTTT.

The rearrangement links TRBV9 to TRBJ1-1, with D hard to call. Trimming removed 0 bases from V and 3 bases from J, with 9 bases in between. CDR3 size: 14 residues. Per the germline V gene, CDR1 is SGDLS and CDR2 is YYNGEE. For the CDR3, the DNA is TGTGCCAGCAGCGTAGGGGGAGCAGACACTGAAGCTTTCTTT. Translation gives CASSVGGADTEAFF.

This clone was seen only a few times. The V gene is TRBV7-2, the J gene TRBJ2-1; 8 bases fit TRBD2. J was trimmed by 5 bases and V by 5 bases; bases with no gene match: 8. The CDR3 sequence is 15 residues long. The germline gives CDR1 SGHTA, CDR2 FQGNSA. The CDR3 protein is CASSQAGVWDNEQFF. The DNA for the CDR3 is TGTGCCAGCAGCCAAGCGGGAGTCTGGGACAATGAGCAGTTCTTC.

This clone has a handful of counts. The chain combines TRBV9 with TRBJ1-2; 7 nucleotides match TRBD1. Trimming removed 4 bases from V and 7 bases from J; junction bases left unmatched: 16. Germline values: CDR1 SGDLS, CDR2 YYNGEE. The CDR3 length is 16 residues. CDR3 coding DNA: TGTGCCAGCAGCTCAGAGGGGGACAGCGTTATTGGTGGCTACACCTTC. Translated: CASSSEGDSVIGGYTF.

The chain carries TRBV18 and TRBJ2-1; 8 bases are shared with TRBD2. J was trimmed by 6 bases and V by 5 bases; bases with no gene match: 6. The CDR3 contains 14 residues. Germline-derived CDR1 and CDR2 are KGHSH and LQKENI. The DNA of the CDR3 is TGTGCCAGCTCATCTAGACTAGCGACCAATGAGCAGTTCTTC. Translated, it gives CASSSRLATNEQFF.

This clone was found a few times. The chain employs TRBV6-5 and TRBJ2-1, with 9 bases that match TRBD1. Unmatched junction bases numbered 9, after V lost 2 bases and J lost 7 bases. This CDR3 region has 16 residues. Germline CDR1 is MNHEY and CDR2 is SVGAGI. DNA for the CDR3: TGTGCCAGCAGTTACCCGACACAGGGGGCTAGAAATGAGCAGTTCTTC. Protein product: CASSYPTQGARNEQFF.

The chain carries TRBV7-9 and TRBJ2-3; TRBD2 matches at 7 bases. Trimming took 5 bases from V and 2 from J; bases not matched to a gene: 4. There are 14 residues in the CDR3. From germline, CDR1 is SEHNR and CDR2 FQNEAQ (reference sequence). CDR3 sequence (DNA): TGTGCCAGCAGCCGGACTAGTCCCACAGATACGCAGTATTTT. This gives the protein CASSRTSPTDTQYF.

In its sample, this clone was seen a few times. The CDR3 DNA follows: TGTGCCAGCAGCCTGACGGCGACAGTTAACTATGGCTACACCTTC. It is translated as CASSLTATVNYGYTF. The chain combines TRBV9 with TRBJ1-2, with D tentatively TRBD1 (5 bases). CDR3 length: 15 residues. The germline CDR1 and CDR2 sequences are SGDLS and YYNGEE. Trimming removed 4 bases from V and 1 base from J, with 14 bases in between.

The chain combines TRBV5-1 with TRBJ1-4; D perhaps matches TRBD1 (5 bases). From germline, CDR1 is SGHRS and CDR2 YFSETQ. The CDR3 spans 16 residues. Trimming cost V 4 bases and J 0 bases, with 13 bases left between them. CDR3 in DNA: TGCGCCAGCAGCGCCCGGGGGGGTACAACTAATGAAAAACTGTTTTTT. This sequence encodes CASSARGGTTNEKLFF. Together with reference TRBV5-1 and TRBJ1-4, the CDR3 gives the full variable domain: KAGVTQTPRYLIKTRGQQVTLSCSPISGHRSVSWYQQTPGQGLQFLFEYFSETQRNKGNFPGRFSGRQFSNSRSEMNVSTLELGDSALYLCASSARGGTTNEKLFFGSGTQLSVL.

The genes are TRBV5-1 and TRBJ2-1, with a tentative D call TRBD2 (6 bases). The CDR3 is 15 amino acids. The germline V and J ends were trimmed by 5 bases and 7 bases, with 19 bases remaining between them. The V gene's germline CDR1 is SGHRS and CDR2 YFSETQ. CDR3: CASSHAPDYLNEQFF. In DNA form, the CDR3 reads TGCGCCAGCAGTCACGCCCCGGACTACCTAAATGAGCAGTTCTTC.

This clone was found once. The chain has TRBV11-2 and TRBJ1-2; D unresolved. Germline V gene data show CDR1 as SGHAT and CDR2 as FQNNGV. V lost 0 bases, J lost 0 bases, and 8 bases lay in between. The CDR3 length is 15 residues. The CDR3 DNA reads TGTGCCAGCAGCTTAGACCTGGGCCCTAACTATGGCTACACCTTC. It encodes CASSLDLGPNYGYTF.

This chain links TRBV29-1 with TRBJ2-7; the match to TRBD1 covers 11 bases. CDR1 SQVTM and CDR2 ANQGSEA come from the germline V gene. This CDR3 is 15 amino acids long. V lost 4 bases, J lost 2 bases, and 7 bases stayed unmatched. CDR3 sequence (DNA): TGCAGCGTTGCAAAAGGACAGGGGGCAACCTACGAGCAGTACTTC. Amino acid sequence: CSVAKGQGATYEQYF.

This clone was observed a handful of times. The chain uses TRBV2 and TRBJ1-2; D call uncertain. Looked up from germline, CDR1 is SNHLY and CDR2 is FYNNEI. Trimming shortened V by 9 bases and J by 3 bases, and 11 bases separated the two germline ends. The CDR3 covers 12 residues. This CDR3 reads CASGEVDYGYTF. CDR3 sequence (DNA): TGTGCCAGTGGGGAGGTTGACTATGGCTACACCTTC.